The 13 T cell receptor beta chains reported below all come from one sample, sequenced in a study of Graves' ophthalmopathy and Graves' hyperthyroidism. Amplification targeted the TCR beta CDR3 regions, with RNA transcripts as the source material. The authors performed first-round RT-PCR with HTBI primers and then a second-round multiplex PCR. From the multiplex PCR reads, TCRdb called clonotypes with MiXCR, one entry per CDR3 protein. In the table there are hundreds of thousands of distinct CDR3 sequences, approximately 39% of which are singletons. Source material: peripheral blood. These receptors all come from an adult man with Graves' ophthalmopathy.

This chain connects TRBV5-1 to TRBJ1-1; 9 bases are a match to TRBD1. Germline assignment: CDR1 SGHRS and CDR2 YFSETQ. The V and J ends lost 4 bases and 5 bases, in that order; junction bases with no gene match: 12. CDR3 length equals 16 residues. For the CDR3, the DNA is TGCGCCAGCAGCCCGAGGGCGGGACAGGGAAGGACTGAAGCTTTCTTT. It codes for CASSPRAGQGRTEAFF.

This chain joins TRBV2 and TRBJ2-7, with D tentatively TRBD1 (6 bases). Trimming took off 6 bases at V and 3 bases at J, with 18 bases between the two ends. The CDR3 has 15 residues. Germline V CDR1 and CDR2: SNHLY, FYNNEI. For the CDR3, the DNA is TGTGCCAGCAGCGCAACCCACCGGGACATCTACGAGCAGTACTTC. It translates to CASSATHRDIYEQYF.

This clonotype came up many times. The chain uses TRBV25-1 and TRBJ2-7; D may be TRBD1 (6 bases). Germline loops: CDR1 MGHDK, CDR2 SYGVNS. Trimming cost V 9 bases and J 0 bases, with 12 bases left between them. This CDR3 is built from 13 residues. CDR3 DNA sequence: TGTGCCAGTGAAAAGGACAGCTCCTACGAGCAGTACTTC. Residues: CASEKDSSYEQYF.

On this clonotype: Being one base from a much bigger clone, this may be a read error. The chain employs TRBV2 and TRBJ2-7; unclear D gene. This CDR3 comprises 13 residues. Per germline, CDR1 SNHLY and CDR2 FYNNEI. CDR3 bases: TGTGCCAGCAGTGAGGACCCCTCCTACGGGCAGTACTTC. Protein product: CASSEDPSYGQYF.

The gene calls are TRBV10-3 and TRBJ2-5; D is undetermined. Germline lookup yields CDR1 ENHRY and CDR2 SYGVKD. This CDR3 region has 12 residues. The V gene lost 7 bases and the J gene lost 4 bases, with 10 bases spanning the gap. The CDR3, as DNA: TGTGCCATCAAGGACCGCGGAGAGACCCAGTACTTC. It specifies CAIKDRGETQYF.

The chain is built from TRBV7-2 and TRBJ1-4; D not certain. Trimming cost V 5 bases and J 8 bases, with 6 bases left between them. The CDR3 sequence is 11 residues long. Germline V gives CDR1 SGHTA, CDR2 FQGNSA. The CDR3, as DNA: TGTGCCAGCAGCAGTCGGGAAAAACTGTTTTTT. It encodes CASSSREKLFF.

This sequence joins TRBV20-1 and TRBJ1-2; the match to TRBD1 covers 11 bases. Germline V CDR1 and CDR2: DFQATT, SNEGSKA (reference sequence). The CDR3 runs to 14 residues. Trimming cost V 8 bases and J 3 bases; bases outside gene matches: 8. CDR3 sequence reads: CSYLRTGGYYGYTF. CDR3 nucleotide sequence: TGCAGTTACTTGAGGACAGGGGGCTACTATGGCTACACCTTC.

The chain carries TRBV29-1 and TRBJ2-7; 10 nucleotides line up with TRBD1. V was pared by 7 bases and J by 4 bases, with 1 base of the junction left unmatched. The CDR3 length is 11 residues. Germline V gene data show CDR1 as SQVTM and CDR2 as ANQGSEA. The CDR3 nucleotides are TGCAGCGGGACAGGGGGGTACGAGCAGTACTTC. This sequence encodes CSGTGGYEQYF.

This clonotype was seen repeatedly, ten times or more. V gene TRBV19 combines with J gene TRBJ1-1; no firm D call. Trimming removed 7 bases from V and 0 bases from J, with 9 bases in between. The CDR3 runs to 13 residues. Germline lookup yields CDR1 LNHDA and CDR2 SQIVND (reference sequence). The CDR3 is CASTGIMNTEAFF. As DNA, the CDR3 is TGTGCCAGTACCGGGATCATGAACACTGAAGCTTTCTTT.

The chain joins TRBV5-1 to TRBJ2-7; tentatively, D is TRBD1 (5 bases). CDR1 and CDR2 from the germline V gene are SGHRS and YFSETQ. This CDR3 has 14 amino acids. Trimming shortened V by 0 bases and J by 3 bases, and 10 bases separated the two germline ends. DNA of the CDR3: TGCGCCAGCAGCTTGGGACAGTCCCTCTACGAGCAGTACTTC. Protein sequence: CASSLGQSLYEQYF.

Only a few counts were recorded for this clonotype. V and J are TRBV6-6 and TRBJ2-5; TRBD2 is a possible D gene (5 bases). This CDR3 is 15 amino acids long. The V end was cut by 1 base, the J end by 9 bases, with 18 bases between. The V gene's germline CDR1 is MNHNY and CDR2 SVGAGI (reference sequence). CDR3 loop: CASSYYGMSQGPQYF. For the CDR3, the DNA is TGTGCCAGCAGTTACTACGGGATGTCGCAAGGGCCCCAGTACTTC.

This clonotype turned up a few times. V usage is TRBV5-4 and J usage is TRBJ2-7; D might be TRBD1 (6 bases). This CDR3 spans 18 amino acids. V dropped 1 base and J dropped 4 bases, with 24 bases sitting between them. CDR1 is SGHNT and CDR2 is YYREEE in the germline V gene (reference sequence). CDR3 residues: CASSLLGSVQGIGYEQYF. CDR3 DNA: TGTGCCAGCAGCTTGCTTGGGTCCGTTCAGGGGATAGGATACGAGCAGTACTTC.

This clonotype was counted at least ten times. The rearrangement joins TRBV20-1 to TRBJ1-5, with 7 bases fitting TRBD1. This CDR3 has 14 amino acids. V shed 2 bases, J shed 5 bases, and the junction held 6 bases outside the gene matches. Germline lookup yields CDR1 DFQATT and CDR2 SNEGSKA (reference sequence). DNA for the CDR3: TGCAGTGCTAGAAAGACAGGGTTTGATCAGCCCCAGCATTTT. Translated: CSARKTGFDQPQHF.